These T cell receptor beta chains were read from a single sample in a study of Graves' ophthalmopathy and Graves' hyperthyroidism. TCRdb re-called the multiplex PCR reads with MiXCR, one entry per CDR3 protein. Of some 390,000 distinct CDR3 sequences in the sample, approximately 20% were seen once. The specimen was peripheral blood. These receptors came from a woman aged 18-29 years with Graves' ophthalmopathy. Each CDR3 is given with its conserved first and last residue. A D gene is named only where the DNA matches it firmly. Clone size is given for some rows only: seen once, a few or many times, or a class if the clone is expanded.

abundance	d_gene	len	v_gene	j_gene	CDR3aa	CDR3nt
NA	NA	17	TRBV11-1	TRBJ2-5	CASNPHSSRQYQETQYF	TGTGCCAGCAATCCTCACTCCAGCAGACAGTACCAAGAGACCCAGTACTTC
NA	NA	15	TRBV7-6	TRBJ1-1	CASSFTGLGNTEAFF	TGTGCCAGCAGCTTCACAGGGCTTGGGAACACTGAAGCTTTCTTT
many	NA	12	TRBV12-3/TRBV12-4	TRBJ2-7	CAIKGDSYEQYF	TGTGCCATTAAGGGTGACAGCTACGAGCAGTACTTC
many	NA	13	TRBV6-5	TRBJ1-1	CASEGQQNTEAFF	TGTGCCAGCGAAGGACAGCAGAACACTGAAGCTTTCTTT
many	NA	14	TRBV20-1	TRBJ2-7	CSAPRRGLPGEQYF	TGCAGTGCCCCGCGGAGGGGCCTCCCTGGGGAGCAGTACTTC
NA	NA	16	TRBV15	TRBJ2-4	CATSRGLGLWRNIQYF	TGTGCCACCAGCAGAGGTCTGGGGTTGTGGAGAAACATTCAGTACTTC
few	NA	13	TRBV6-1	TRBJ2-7	CASIDPPVGEQYF	TGTGCCAGCATCGACCCCCCGGTCGGCGAGCAGTACTTC
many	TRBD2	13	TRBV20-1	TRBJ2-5	CSASGTTQETQYF	TGCAGTGCCTCGGGGACTACCCAAGAGACCCAGTACTTC
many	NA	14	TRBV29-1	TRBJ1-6	CSAPPAGLHSPLHF	TGCAGCGCCCCTCCGGCAGGGTTGCATTCACCCCTCCACTTT
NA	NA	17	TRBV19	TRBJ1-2	CASSIIDALQLSRGYTF	TGTGCCAGTAGTATTATAGATGCGCTACAACTATCTAGGGGCTACACCTTC
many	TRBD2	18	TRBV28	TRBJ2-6	CASSLERGIDSGANVLTF	TGTGCCAGCAGTTTAGAGCGGGGGATCGACTCTGGGGCCAACGTCCTGACTTTC
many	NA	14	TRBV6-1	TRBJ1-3	CATGRNAFGNTIYF	TGTGCCACGGGACGGAACGCTTTTGGGAACACCATATATTTT
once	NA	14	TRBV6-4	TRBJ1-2	CASRETGTPNGYTF	TGTGCCAGCAGAGAGACAGGTACACCAAATGGCTACACCTTC
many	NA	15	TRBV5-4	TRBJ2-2	CASTPADRVGGELFF	TGTGCCAGCACCCCAGCGGATAGGGTAGGCGGGGAGCTGTTTTTT
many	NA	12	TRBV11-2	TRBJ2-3	CASSLVVDTQYF	TGTGCCAGCAGCTTAGTGGTAGATACGCAGTATTTT
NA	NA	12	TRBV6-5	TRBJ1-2	CASSYSMDGYTF	TGTGCCAGCAGTTACTCAATGGATGGCTACACCTTC
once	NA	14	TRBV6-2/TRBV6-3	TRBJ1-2	CASSYGHFNYDYTF	TGTGCCAGCAGTTACGGACATTTCAACTATGACTACACCTTC
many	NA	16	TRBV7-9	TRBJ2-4	CASSLDRARGGNIQYF	TGTGCCAGCAGCTTAGATCGGGCCCGTGGGGGAAACATTCAGTACTTC
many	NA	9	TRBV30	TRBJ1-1	CAWSPQGYF	TGTGCCTGGAGTCCCCAGGGATATTTT
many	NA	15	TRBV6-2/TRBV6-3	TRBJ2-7	CASSYSTSISYEQYF	TGTGCCAGCAGTTACTCGACTAGTATATCCTACGAGCAGTACTTC
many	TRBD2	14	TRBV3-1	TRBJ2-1	CATRAGGPNNEQFF	TGTGCCACCCGAGCGGGAGGGCCTAACAATGAGCAGTTCTTC
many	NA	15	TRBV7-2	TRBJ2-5	CASSLGVTDQETQYF	TGTGCCAGCAGCTTAGGGGTGACGGACCAAGAGACCCAGTACTTC
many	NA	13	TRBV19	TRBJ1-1	CASTQTENTEAFF	TGTGCCAGTACTCAAACGGAGAACACTGAAGCTTTCTTT
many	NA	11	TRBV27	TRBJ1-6	CASSRGQSLHF	TGTGCCAGCAGCCGAGGGCAATCCCTCCACTTT
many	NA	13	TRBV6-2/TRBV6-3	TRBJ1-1	CASSYGNTPEAFF	TGTGCCAGCAGTTACGGGAACACCCCTGAAGCTTTCTTT
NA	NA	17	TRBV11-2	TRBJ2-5	CASSLSPGVSGKETQYF	TGTGCCAGCAGCTTAAGCCCTGGAGTAAGCGGAAAAGAGACCCAGTACTTC
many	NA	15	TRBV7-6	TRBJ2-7	CASSPRTAELHEQYF	TGTGCCAGCAGCCCTAGGACGGCCGAACTCCACGAGCAGTACTTC
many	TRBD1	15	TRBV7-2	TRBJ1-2	CASSLAEGAWDGYTF	TGTGCCAGCAGCTTAGCGGAGGGGGCATGGGATGGCTACACCTTC
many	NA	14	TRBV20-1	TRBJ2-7	CSAPGWGSNYEQYF	TGCAGTGCTCCAGGGTGGGGCAGCAATTACGAGCAGTACTTC
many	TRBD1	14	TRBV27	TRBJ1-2	CASSSLQGAAGYTF	TGTGCCAGCAGCTCCTTACAGGGGGCAGCTGGCTACACCTTC
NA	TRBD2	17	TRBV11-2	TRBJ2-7	CASSLDLAGGVSYEQYF	TGTGCCAGCAGCTTAGACCTAGCGGGGGGAGTCTCCTACGAGCAGTACTTC
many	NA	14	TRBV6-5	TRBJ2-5	CASSYVSGQETQYF	TGTGCCAGCAGTTACGTGTCAGGCCAAGAGACCCAGTACTTC
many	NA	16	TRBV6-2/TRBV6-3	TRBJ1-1	CASTAGWRIRDTEAFF	TGTGCCAGCACCGCGGGTTGGCGGATTAGGGACACTGAAGCTTTCTTT
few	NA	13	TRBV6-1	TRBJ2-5	CASRRNNPRAQYF	TGTGCCAGCAGACGGAATAACCCTAGGGCCCAGTACTTC
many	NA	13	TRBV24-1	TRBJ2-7	CATGGTRTHEQYF	TGTGCCACCGGCGGGACACGGACCCACGAGCAGTACTTC
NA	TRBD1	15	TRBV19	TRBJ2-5	CASSPTGGGRETQYF	TGTGCCAGTTCACCTACAGGGGGAGGTCGAGAGACCCAGTACTTC
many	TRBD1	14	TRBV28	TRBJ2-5	CASSWDREDGTQYF	TGTGCCAGCAGTTGGGACAGGGAAGATGGGACCCAGTACTTC
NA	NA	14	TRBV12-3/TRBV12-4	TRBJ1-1	CASTGGGRWTEAFF	TGTGCCAGCACAGGAGGGGGACGGTGGACTGAAGCTTTCTTT
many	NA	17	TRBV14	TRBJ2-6	CASSQALGISGANVLTF	TGTGCCAGCAGCCAAGCGCTGGGAATCTCTGGGGCCAACGTCCTGACTTTC
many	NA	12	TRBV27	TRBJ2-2	CASGWGTGELFF	TGTGCCAGCGGTTGGGGAACCGGGGAGCTGTTTTTT
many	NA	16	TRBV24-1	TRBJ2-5	CATSGRGGGNLETQYF	TGTGCCACCAGTGGACGAGGGGGCGGGAATCTAGAGACCCAGTACTTC
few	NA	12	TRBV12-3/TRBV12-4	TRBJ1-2	CASSLGKGGYTF	TGTGCCAGCAGTTTAGGGAAAGGTGGCTACACCTTC
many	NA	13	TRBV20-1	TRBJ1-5	CSAPGWENQPQHF	TGCAGTGCGCCCGGGTGGGAAAATCAGCCCCAGCATTTT
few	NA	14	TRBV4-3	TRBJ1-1	CASRMWESHTEAFF	TGCGCCAGCAGGATGTGGGAAAGCCACACTGAAGCTTTCTTT
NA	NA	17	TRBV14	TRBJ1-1	CASSQDGHTLMNTEAFF	TGTGCCAGCAGCCAAGATGGACATACTCTCATGAACACTGAAGCTTTCTTT
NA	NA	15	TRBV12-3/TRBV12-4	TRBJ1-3	CASSLVGAAGNTIYF	TGTGCCAGCAGTTTAGTTGGGGCCGCTGGAAACACCATATATTTT
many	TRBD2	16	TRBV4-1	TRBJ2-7	CASSQDVAGGFYEQYF	TGCGCCAGCAGCCAAGATGTGGCGGGGGGTTTCTACGAGCAGTACTTC